Included here is one TCR beta chain sequence, with context. The antigen is undetermined. This entry comes from a study of CXCR3-negative and CXCR3-positive naive CD8 T cells. Study background: Every library held about 1.5 +/- 0.3 million TRB reads, and the total came to some 130 million.

The study's findings and limits: Naive subsets were similarly diverse, while memory CD8+ repertoires were much less diverse. Naive cells used TRBV-TRBJ genes in much the same way whether CXCR3-negative or CXCR3-positive; memory cells did not.

This CDR3 is 18 amino acids long. Germline assignment: CDR1 SGHKS and CDR2 YYEKEE (reference sequence). Carrying UMI labels, the TRB cDNA libraries were prepared through 5' RACE. TCRdb re-called the 5' RACE reads and shows each CDR3 protein once, DNA omitted. This sample contains 45,000 to 65,000 distinct CDR3 sequences. The sequenced sample was memory CD8+ T cells from blood. The origin of this receptor is a human donor in good health. Some clones in this sample may be carry-over from other donors' samples. V gene TRBV5-5 combines with J gene TRBJ1-5; absent DNA, TCRdb's TRBD1 call cannot be checked. This CDR3 is CASSPTDPGQSWKQPQHF.